The entry below describes one T cell receptor (beta chain). Its antigen is not identified. The sample comes from a study of T cells after yellow fever vaccination. Findings of the study overall: It was the secondary response that reached its peak faster, day 5 versus 15, but it was weaker.

The V end lost 0 bases, the J end lost 0 bases, and 9 bases lay between the germline ends. Germline-derived CDR1 and CDR2 are LGHDT and YNNKEL (reference sequence). The CDR3 loop spans 17 amino acids. The authors made TCR cDNA by 5'RACE template switching, adding a universal primer site and UMIs. TCRdb reprocessed the 5' RACE reads via MiXCR and lists one record per CDR3 protein. The repertoire holds roughly 340,000 distinct CDR3 sequences, with around 4.1% as singletons. The J gene is TRBJ1-6, the V gene TRBV3-1; D unclear. Material: PBMCs, obtained 5 days after the yellow fever booster vaccination. The TCR was taken from a young man who received the YFV17D yellow fever vaccine. The CDR3 here is CASSQDRTSSYNSPLHF. The CDR3 bases are TGTGCCAGCAGCCAAGACCGGACTAGCTCCTATAATTCACCCCTCCACTTT.